The 10 T cell receptor beta chains below all came from one sample that was sequenced in a study of blood T cells in healthy people across ages (dated by TCRdb to 2015 to 2017). Libraries came from 5' RACE. Sequencing instrument: Illumina HiSeq 2500. The second PCR ran for roughly 6 to 11 cycles and used a J-beta primer mix along with a sample-barcoded 5' primer. In TCRdb, the public reads were trimmed at Q25 with fastp and aligned with MiXCR, with productive beta chains retained. Rows matching on CDR3 protein sequence are summarized as one entry with the most common DNA and genes. Here the sample has 380,000 or so distinct CDR3 sequences; roughly half occur a single time. Around 49% of the sample is in the top ten clones. The sequencing input was blood. These receptors all come from a man in his sixties in good health.

The chain has TRBV14 and TRBJ1-1; D unresolved. Per the germline V gene, CDR1 is SGHDN and CDR2 is FVKESK. Trimming pared 0 bases from V and 8 bases from J, leaving 13 bases between. CDR3 size: 14 residues. In DNA form, the CDR3 reads TGTGCCAGCAGCCAAGATAACGGGGAAAGGGAAGCTTTCTTT. Residues: CASSQDNGEREAFF.

A note on this clonotype: One base away lies a much larger clone, so this may be a sequencing read error. J is TRBJ2-5 and V is TRBV14, with D possibly being TRBD1 (5 bases). Germline V lookup: CDR1 SGHDN, CDR2 FVKESK. The CDR3 runs 13 residues. The ends were cut back, 4 bases at V and 11 bases at J, with 17 bases in the middle. CDR3 nucleotide sequence: TGTGCCAGCAGCCTTCAAGCAGGGTTTGAGCAGTACTTC. Translation: CASSLQAGFEQYF.

Of note for this clonotype: A read error may explain this, as a much larger clone is one base away. The chain uses TRBV25-1 and TRBJ2-3; D gene ambiguous. The CDR3 is 14 amino acids. Looked up from germline, CDR1 is MGHDK and CDR2 is SYGVNS. Between the trimmed V and J ends, which lost 2 bases and 0 bases, there was a span of 6 bases. The CDR3 DNA is TGTGCCAGCAGTGAAGCCCCTAGCACAGATACGCAGTATTTT. Translated, it gives CASSEAPSTDTQYF. Full variable domain (remainder filled in from reference TRBV25-1 and TRBJ2-3): EADIYQTPRYLVIGTGKKITLECSQTMGHDKMYWYQQDPGMELHLIHYSYGVNSTEKGDLSSESTVSRIRTEHFPLTLESARPSHTSQYLCASSEAPSTDTQYFGPGTRLTVL.

This clonotype came up a few times. V is TRBV4-2 and J is TRBJ1-2; TRBD1 aligns across 7 bases. Germline trimming cut 1 base from V and 4 bases from J; bases unmatched to any gene: 9. This CDR3 is 16 amino acids long. From germline, CDR1 is LGHNA and CDR2 YNFKEQ. The CDR3 loop reads CASSQVTAGDSYGYTF. CDR3 nucleotides: TGTGCCAGCAGCCAAGTCACGGCTGGGGACAGCTATGGCTACACCTTC.

The chain employs TRBV2 and TRBJ2-3; D gene uncertain. Germline lookup yields CDR1 SNHLY and CDR2 FYNNEI. V lost 1 base to trimming and J lost 4 bases, with 3 bases between them. The CDR3 length is 12 residues. The CDR3, as DNA: TGTGCCAGCAGTGAAGGCCCAGATACGCAGTATTTT. Translating gives CASSEGPDTQYF.

This clonotype was seen only a few times. The chain employs TRBV28 and TRBJ1-2, with TRBD1 as a possible D gene (5 bases). Germline lookup yields CDR1 MDHEN and CDR2 SYDVKM. This CDR3 comprises 12 residues. Trimming removed 9 bases from V and 2 bases from J, with 10 bases in between. CDR3 sequence reads: CASMTVNYGYTF. CDR3 nucleotides: TGTGCCAGTATGACAGTAAACTATGGCTACACCTTC.

The chain couples TRBV20-1 to TRBJ2-5; 7 bases align to TRBD2. Unmatched junction bases numbered 7, after V lost 3 bases and J lost 3 bases. The CDR3 runs 14 residues. Germline V gives CDR1 DFQATT, CDR2 SNEGSKA (reference sequence). CDR3 residues: CSASRVRGEETQYF. The CDR3 DNA is TGCAGTGCTAGCCGGGTACGGGGGGAAGAGACCCAGTACTTC.

The V call is TRBV20-1, the J call TRBJ2-7; 9 nucleotides line up with TRBD1. The ends lost 6 bases at V and 9 bases at J; junction bases unmatched: 15. Germline loops: CDR1 DFQATT, CDR2 SNEGSKA (reference sequence). This CDR3 comprises 14 residues. CDR3 loop: CSAKTRLTGGSQYF. DNA of the CDR3: TGCAGTGCCAAAACCAGGCTCACAGGGGGCTCGCAGTACTTC.

In DNA form, the CDR3 reads TGCAGTGCCCCCGTCGGGACTGAGCCCTACGAGCAGTACTTC. Translation: CSAPVGTEPYEQYF. The genes are TRBV20-1 and TRBJ2-7; perhaps TRBD2 as D (6 bases). Germline lookup yields CDR1 DFQATT and CDR2 SNEGSKA (reference sequence). The CDR3 contains 14 residues. Trimming removed 6 bases from V and 2 bases from J, with 17 bases in between.

This clonotype appeared a single time. The chain links TRBV12-3 or TRBV12-4 to TRBJ2-1; D might be TRBD1 (6 bases). The CDR3 has 13 residues. V was pared by 3 bases and J by 10 bases, with 13 bases between. CDR3 sequence: CASSLARGSEQFF. DNA of the CDR3: TGTGCCAGCAGTTTGGCCAGGGGCTCGGAGCAGTTCTTC.